The present entry profiles one T cell receptor beta chain with its context. Time point in this sample: patch test 1, 2 weeks after DPC sensitization. Treatment noted: therapeutic diphenylcyclopropenone sensitization with weekly scalp DPC. Deletions cut 4 bases from V and 1 base from J, with 10 bases between. Germline CDR1 reads SGHRS; CDR2 reads YFSETQ. The CDR3 is made up of 14 amino acids. This specimen comes from a study of human T cells and chemical hapten exposure. From the RACE reads, TCRdb called clonotypes with MiXCR, one entry per CDR3 protein. The table has around 120,000 distinct CDR3 sequences, 9.5% to 13% seen once; the top ten hold roughly 1.3%.

The receptor comes from a woman in her 50s with alopecia areata. Some clones in this sample may be carry-over from other donors' samples. Specimen: whole blood, collected in connection with sensitization to the hapten diphenylcyclopropenone (DPC). V is TRBV5-1 and J is TRBJ2-3; possible D gene TRBD2, 6 bases. The DNA of the CDR3 is TGCGCCAGCAGCCCGGGACTCCGCACAGATACGCAGTATTTT. Residues: CASSPGLRTDTQYF.